The entry that follows covers one T cell receptor beta chain sequence. Its antigen is undetermined. The record originates from a study of cytomegalovirus exposure and HLA in healthy donors. Study-wide points: Further analysis was carried out later, and it showed several of the most significant clusters appearing linked to common viral pathogens.

Germline V CDR1 and CDR2: MDHEN, SYDVKM. The V and J ends lost 7 bases and 10 bases respectively, with 22 bases between them. This CDR3 is 15 amino acids long. The PCR ran on 60 Vbeta and 13 Jbeta primers. Assay used: immunoSEQ multiplex PCR; TCRdb lists only in-frame clones, some missing. Its clone listing holds some 120,000 clones. The clonotype originates from a middle-aged man in good health and CMV-seropositive. The chain links TRBV28 to TRBJ1-4, with a possible D match to TRBD1 (5 bases). Sequencing input: PBMCs. DNA of the CDR3: TGTGCCAGCAACACGGCGGGGCAGCCTGAGGGAAAACTGTTTTTT. Translating it yields CASNTAGQPEGKLFF.